One sample yielded the 30 T cell receptor beta chains listed below, sequenced in a study of CD8+CD57+ T cells in acquired aplastic anemia. Genomic DNA provided the template from which TCR beta VDJ and CDR3 profiles were obtained. TCRdb analysed the reads with MiXCR anew, one entry per CDR3 protein. This table holds about 58,000 distinct CDR3 sequences, roughly 60% found once. An expansion of CD8+CD57+ cells by flow cytometry had been shown in patients chosen for sequencing. Sequencing was done on a sample of sorted CD4+, CD8+, or CD8+CD57+ T cells (not recorded which) from PBMCs. All receptors derive from a human donor with aplastic anemia.

The J gene is TRBJ1-1, the V gene TRBV7-9; D uncertain. The CDR3 loop spans 15 amino acids. Germline V gene sequence: CDR1 SEHNR, CDR2 FQNEAQ (reference sequence). V lost 4 bases and J 2 bases, leaving 14 bases between the germline ends. CDR3 loop: CASSYGLGYNTEAFF. In nucleotides, the CDR3 is TGTGCCAGCAGCTATGGTTTGGGGTACAACACTGAAGCTTTCTTT.

This sequence joins TRBV15 and TRBJ2-7; 7 nucleotides match TRBD1. Trimming cost V 3 bases and J 0 bases; bases outside gene matches: 5. Germline V gene data show CDR1 as LNHNV and CDR2 as YYDKDF (reference sequence). The CDR3 contains 15 residues. The CDR3 nucleotides are TGTGCCACCAGCAGGCTCAGGGACAGCTCCTACGAGCAGTACTTC. It encodes CATSRLRDSSYEQYF.

This clonotype occurred a few times. CDR3 DNA sequence: TGTGCCAGCAGCTTAGACGGGGGGAGCACAGATACGCAGTATTTT. This codes for CASSLDGGSTDTQYF. The J gene is TRBJ2-3, the V gene TRBV11-1, with 7 bases that match TRBD2. This CDR3 has 15 residues. The trim removed 1 base at V and 0 bases at J, leaving 1 base unmatched. In germline, CDR1 is SGHAT, CDR2 FQDESV (reference sequence).

The genes are TRBV10-2 and TRBJ2-1; 9 bases match TRBD1. In germline, CDR1 is WSHSY, CDR2 SAAADI. The CDR3 sequence is 13 residues long. Trimming took 6 bases from V and 6 from J; bases not matched to a gene: 3. CDR3 coding DNA: TGCGCCAGCAGCCCGGACAGGGGCAATGAGCAGTTCTTC. The encoded protein is CASSPDRGNEQFF.

This clonotype was recorded once. The rearrangement links TRBV29-1 to TRBJ1-5; D unresolved. Germline V lookup: CDR1 SQVTM, CDR2 ANQGSEA. This CDR3 has 13 amino acids. Trimming took off 5 bases at V and 4 bases at J, with 12 bases between the two ends. The CDR3 is CSVSEGSNQPQHF. Here the CDR3 DNA reads TGCAGCGTTTCCGAGGGAAGTAATCAGCCCCAGCATTTT.

The V call is TRBV11-3, the J call TRBJ1-3; D perhaps matches TRBD1 (6 bases). Trimming pared 5 bases from V and 6 bases from J, leaving 17 bases between. The CDR3 contains 15 residues. Germline-derived CDR1 and CDR2 are SGHNT and YENEEA. CDR3 region: CASSPRMTGLNTIYF. The CDR3 nucleotides read TGTGCCAGCAGCCCCCGGATGACAGGTCTAAACACCATATATTTT.

This clonotype was counted ten times or more. CDR3 DNA sequence: TGTGCCAGCAGCGTTTTTCCGGACAGGGACACTGAAGCTTTCTTT. Its translation: CASSVFPDRDTEAFF. The chain couples TRBV9 to TRBJ1-1; 8 nucleotides agree with TRBD1. V lost 2 bases, J lost 3 bases, and 6 bases stayed unmatched. This CDR3 region has 15 residues. Germline-derived CDR1 and CDR2 are SGDLS and YYNGEE.

V is TRBV5-8 and J is TRBJ1-2; a possible D gene is TRBD1 (5 bases). The V gene's germline CDR1 is SGHTS and CDR2 YDEGEE. The CDR3 spans 13 residues. V lost 3 bases and J lost 7, with 13 bases in between. The CDR3 DNA sequence: TGTGCCAGCAGCTCACAATGGCAGGGTGGCTACACCTTC. It yields the protein CASSSQWQGGYTF.

This clonotype has at least ten counts. The chain is built from TRBV11-1 and TRBJ2-3; TRBD2 matches at 8 bases. The CDR3 totals 19 residues. The germline CDR1 and CDR2 sequences are SGHAT and FQDESV (reference sequence). Trimming removed 3 bases from V and 2 bases from J; junction bases left unmatched: 16. CDR3 residues: CASSFGTLTWRGDTDTQYF. The CDR3 DNA reads as TGTGCCAGCAGCTTTGGAACGCTAACTTGGCGGGGGGACACAGATACGCAGTATTTT. The entire variable domain, with the rest obtained from reference TRBV11-1 and TRBJ2-3, is as follows: EAEVAQSPRYKITEKSQAVAFWCDPISGHATLYWYRQILGQGPELLVQFQDESVVDDSQLPKDRFSAERLKGVDSTLKIQPAELGDSAMYLCASSFGTLTWRGDTDTQYFGPGTRLTVL.

This clonotype was found many times. The chain uses TRBV19 and TRBJ2-2; 11 bases are a match to TRBD2. The germline gives CDR1 LNHDA, CDR2 SQIVND (reference sequence). CDR3 length: 18 residues. J was trimmed by 5 bases and V by 10 bases; bases with no gene match: 18. Here the CDR3 reads CATLPGTSGPFGTGELFF. The CDR3 region has the DNA TGTGCCACCCTCCCTGGGACTAGCGGCCCCTTTGGGACCGGGGAGCTGTTTTTT.

This clonotype was seen many times. J is TRBJ2-5 and V is TRBV5-1; D is unresolved. V lost 0 bases, J lost 5 bases, and 11 bases lay in between. The CDR3 runs to 14 residues. CDR1 and CDR2 from the germline V gene are SGHRS and YFSETQ. The CDR3 loop is CASSLDVPSETQYF. CDR3 coding DNA: TGCGCCAGCAGCTTGGATGTTCCTTCGGAGACCCAGTACTTC.

The rearrangement uses TRBV20-1 and TRBJ1-1, with D possibly being TRBD1 (5 bases). This CDR3 spans 14 amino acids. Germline loops: CDR1 DFQATT, CDR2 SNEGSKA (reference sequence). Trimming pared 0 bases from V and 2 bases from J, leaving 10 bases between. CDR3: CSARDQGPNTEAFF. CDR3 DNA: TGCAGTGCTAGAGATCAGGGACCAAACACTGAAGCTTTCTTT.

The V call is TRBV29-1, the J call TRBJ1-2; D call uncertain. V dropped 4 bases and J dropped 6 bases, with 9 bases sitting between them. Germline V gene data show CDR1 as SQVTM and CDR2 as ANQGSEA. The CDR3 extends over 11 amino acids. CDR3 coding DNA: TGCAGCGTTGGAGGCCCTAATGGCTACACCTTC. Translated, it gives CSVGGPNGYTF.

This clonotype was detected ten times or more. The genes are TRBV24-1 and TRBJ2-3; 8 bases agree with TRBD1. V lost 9 bases, J lost 5 bases, and 6 bases stayed unmatched. CDR1 is KGHDR, CDR2 SFDVKD, per germline. The CDR3 runs 13 residues. DNA of the CDR3: TGTGCCACCTCACAGGGGGTGAAAGATACGCAGTATTTT. As protein: CATSQGVKDTQYF.

The chain recombines TRBV7-8 with TRBJ1-2; D remains ambiguous. Germline V lookup: CDR1 SGHVS, CDR2 FQNEAQ. Between the trimmed V and J ends, which lost 2 bases and 1 base, there was a span of 14 bases. This CDR3 comprises 16 residues. The CDR3 region is CASSLSRKALNYGYTF. The CDR3, as DNA: TGTGCCAGCAGCTTAAGTCGGAAAGCCCTTAACTATGGCTACACCTTC.

To note about this clonotype: The junction differs from germline at one of its ends, possibly a read error. The gene calls are TRBV15 and TRBJ1-5; D remains ambiguous. Germline V CDR1 and CDR2: LNHNV, YYDKDF (reference sequence). This CDR3 has 17 residues. CDR3 DNA sequence: TGTACCACCAGCAGAGAATCGGTCCTAGAGGGCAATCAGCCCCAGCATTTT. This translates into CTTSRESVLEGNQPQHF.

This clonotype has a handful of counts. A much more abundant neighbour one base away suggests this may be a read error. CDR3 in amino acids: CASSHVQGNYEQYF. The CDR3 bases are TGTGCCAGCAGTCACGTGCAGGGTAACTACGAGCAGTACTTC. The genes are TRBV6-1 and TRBJ2-7; possibly TRBD1 for D (5 bases). The CDR3 has 14 residues. With 5 bases removed from V and 3 bases from J, the gap between germline ends came to 14 bases. CDR1 is MNHNS, CDR2 SASEGT, per germline.

The chain is built from TRBV7-2 and TRBJ2-7, with a possible D match to TRBD1 (6 bases). The V and J ends lost 0 bases and 7 bases respectively, with 16 bases between them. The germline V gene encodes CDR1 SGHTA and CDR2 FQGNSA. The CDR3 is 15 amino acids. The CDR3 nucleotides read TGTGCCAGCAGCTTAGCTGTGGGGGCGGCCTGGGAGCAGTACTTC. Amino acid sequence: CASSLAVGAAWEQYF.

The chain links TRBV6-1 to TRBJ1-1; a weak D match, TRBD1 (6 bases). Trimming took 7 bases from V and 3 from J, leaving 21 bases between them. CDR3 length: 16 amino acids. Per the germline V gene, CDR1 is MNHNS and CDR2 is SASEGT. CDR3 bases: TGTGCCAGCAACGGGGGGCGGAGGCTTACCCACACTGAAGCTTTCTTT. As protein: CASNGGRRLTHTEAFF.

The chain joins TRBV10-3 to TRBJ1-1; D uncertain. CDR1 is ENHRY and CDR2 is SYGVKD in the germline V gene. This CDR3 has 13 residues. V was cut by 4 bases and J by 0 bases, with 6 bases left in between. CDR3 sequence: CAISAGMNTEAFF. The DNA of the CDR3 is TGTGCCATCAGTGCGGGGATGAACACTGAAGCTTTCTTT.

The V gene is TRBV3-1, the J gene TRBJ2-7; perhaps D is TRBD1 or TRBD2 (5 bases each). The V gene's germline CDR1 is LGHDT and CDR2 YNNKEL (reference sequence). The CDR3 has 15 amino acids. Trimming left V 1 base short and J 4 bases short, with 14 bases between. This CDR3 reads CASSQVRDPSYEQYF. CDR3 nucleotide sequence: TGTGCCAGCAGCCAAGTCCGGGACCCTTCGTACGAGCAGTACTTC.

The V gene is TRBV10-3, the J gene TRBJ2-7; D gene unclear. Germline CDR1 and CDR2: ENHRY and SYGVKD. The length of the CDR3 is 11 residues. V was pared by 0 bases and J by 7 bases, with 4 bases between. CDR3 bases: TGTGCCATCAGTGAGTCTGGGGAGCAGTACTTC. Translated: CAISESGEQYF.

This clonotype was observed at least ten times. The gene calls are TRBV7-3 and TRBJ2-1, with TRBD2 matching 8 bases. Germline CDR1 SGHTA, CDR2 FQGTGA. Unmatched junction bases numbered 14, after V lost 6 bases and J lost 7 bases. The CDR3 covers 16 residues. CDR3 bases: TGTGCCAGCAGTTGGCCGGGGGGGGGGCCAGAAAATGAGCAGTTCTTC. Protein: CASSWPGGGPENEQFF.

A note on this clonotype: The missing conserved phenylalanine or tryptophan at the end of this CDR3 makes a read error likely. The chain combines TRBV2 with TRBJ2-5; TRBD2 matches 7 bases. CDR1 is SNHLY and CDR2 is FYNNEI in the germline V gene. V shed 1 base, J shed 4 bases, and the junction held 9 bases outside the gene matches. CDR3 length equals 16 residues. CDR3 nucleotide sequence: TGTGCCAGCAGTGAAGGCCTAGCGGCGGGTTTAGAGACCCAGTACCTC. Its protein product is CASSEGLAAGLETQYL.

This rearrangement joins TRBV2 to TRBJ2-7; TRBD2 matches 9 bases. CDR3 length: 14 amino acids. Germline V gives CDR1 SNHLY, CDR2 FYNNEI. The V segment lost 6 bases and the J segment 7 bases; nucleotides outside the gene matches: 10. CDR3 nucleotide sequence: TGTGCCAGCAGCTCTAGCGGGGTTGTGGGAGAGCAGTACTTC. This sequence encodes CASSSSGVVGEQYF.

This chain uses TRBV29-1 with TRBJ1-2, with 10 bases identical to TRBD1. This CDR3 comprises 13 residues. Unmatched junction bases numbered 4, after V lost 4 bases and J lost 5 bases. Germline V CDR1 and CDR2: SQVTM, ANQGSEA. Here the CDR3 DNA reads TGCAGCGTTGGGACAGGGGGAGAGTATGGCTACACCTTC. It specifies CSVGTGGEYGYTF.

This clonotype is categorized as medium-sized. V is TRBV7-9 and J is TRBJ2-7, with D possibly being TRBD2 (6 bases). V was cut by 2 bases and J by 3 bases, with 23 bases left in between. This CDR3 comprises 18 residues. Germline V gene data show CDR1 as SEHNR and CDR2 as FQNEAQ (reference sequence). The DNA of the CDR3 is TGTGCCAGCAGCTTATTAAAAAGGCTAGCGATTTACTACTACGAGCAGTACTTC. As protein: CASSLLKRLAIYYYEQYF. Supplemented by reference TRBV7-9 and TRBJ2-7, the full variable domain reads DTGVSQNPRHKITKRGQNVTFRCDPISEHNRLYWYRQTLGQGPEFLTYFQNEAQLEKSRLLSDRFSAERPKGSFSTLEIQRTEQGDSAMYLCASSLLKRLAIYYYEQYFGPGTRLTVT.

V is TRBV7-3 and J is TRBJ2-2; D gene uncertain. Germline V gene data show CDR1 as SGHTA and CDR2 as FQGTGA. The V end was cut by 5 bases, the J end by 7 bases, with 8 bases between. The length of the CDR3 is 12 residues. CDR3 sequence reads: CASSGLGGELFF. CDR3 coding DNA: TGTGCCAGCAGCGGTTTAGGCGGGGAGCTGTTTTTT.

This clonotype is medium-sized. This chain links TRBV2 with TRBJ2-5; unclear D gene. Germline CDR1 and CDR2: SNHLY and FYNNEI. V was cut by 4 bases and J by 3 bases, with 6 bases left in between. This CDR3 comprises 12 residues. The CDR3 bases are TGTGCCAGCAGTGTCAGTGAAGAGACCCAGTACTTC. Its translation is CASSVSEETQYF.

This clonotype was seen repeatedly, ten times or more. The chain joins TRBV5-1 to TRBJ2-3; 8 bases line up with TRBD1. The CDR3 covers 15 residues. The V and J ends lost 0 bases and 6 bases, in that order; junction bases with no gene match: 6. CDR1 and CDR2 from the germline V gene are SGHRS and YFSETQ. DNA for the CDR3: TGCGCCAGCAGCTTGGACAGGGGGTTCGCCGATACGCAGTATTTT. Translation gives CASSLDRGFADTQYF.